This TCR beta chain appears in the sequencing data of a study of regulatory T cells in long-lasting Graves disease. This clonotype was counted once. Specified time point: newly diagnosed GD, antithyroid drugs for less than 3 months. The TCR library used RNA extracted from PBMCs. Relying on iRepertoire HTBI primers and Arm-PCR of CDR3 regions, the team built TCR beta libraries. TCRdb re-called the multiplex PCR reads through MiXCR, storing one row per CDR3 protein. Seen here are fewer than 650,000 distinct CDR3 sequences, 15% to 20% observed once, and the top ten hold 12%. V lost 5 bases to trimming and J lost 4 bases, with 13 bases between them. CDR3 size: 14 residues. The germline V gene encodes CDR1 SGHTA and CDR2 FQGTGA. The same data also went into a second study, on T cells in Graves' hyperthyroidism and ophthalmopathy.

The material was peripheral blood mononuclear cells (PBMCs), obtained at new diagnosis, from a patient treated with antithyroid drugs. The chain employs TRBV7-3 and TRBJ2-3; the D gene could be TRBD1 or TRBD2 (5 bases each). The clonotype was recovered from a man aged 18-30 years with Graves disease. The CDR3 is CASSVRGPADTQYF. In nucleotides, the CDR3 is TGTGCCAGCAGCGTACGGGGCCCCGCAGATACGCAGTATTTT.